This T cell receptor beta chain emerged from a study of early T cells in non-severe SARS-CoV-2 infection. General study results and limits: Matching with VDJdb favored anti-spike CD8 responses (missing private and CD4 specificities).

Individual cDNA molecules received unique molecular identifiers. TCRdb reanalysed the 5' RACE reads using MiXCR and keeps one entry per CDR3 protein. This repertoire shows 65,000 to 85,000 distinct CDR3 sequences, roughly 13% found once; its top ten account for 5.2%. This CDR3 comprises 12 residues. The V gene lost 6 bases and the J gene lost 0 bases, with 3 bases spanning the gap. The germline V gene has CDR1 SQVTM and CDR2 ANQGSEA. This clonotype has just a few counts. The target antigen is unknown. The source of this sequence is an adult who was a healthcare worker with PCR-confirmed SARS-CoV-2 infection or an uninfected control (not recorded which). The chain carries TRBV29-1 and TRBJ2-6; D gene uncertain. The material sequenced was whole blood. The CDR3 loop reads CSVLSGANVLTF. CDR3 nucleotides: TGCAGCGTCCTCTCTGGGGCCAACGTCCTGACTTTC.